This T cell receptor beta chain was sequenced during a study of blood T cell repertoires in COVID-19. The overall study: Both acute and convalescent COVID-19 samples were obtained from the United States, Italy and Spain. The analysed material was cDNA or gDNA that came from T cells, B-cell-depleted T cells, or PBMCs.

The CDR3 loop spans 13 amino acids. The ends lost 5 bases at V and 1 base at J; junction bases unmatched: 3. Germline V gene data show CDR1 as SQVTM and CDR2 as ANQGSEA. How the authors handled the data: Cell counts per sample came from amplifying reference gene primers. Profiled with immunoSEQ multiplex PCR; TCRdb holds only in-frame clones, not every one. The V and J calls and clone size come from that table; D and trimming were worked out from the DNA. The repertoire holds about 120,000 clones, with around 85% as singletons. This sequence originates from a man aged 60-69 years with acute or convalescent COVID-19. The chain links TRBV29-1 to TRBJ2-7; 9 positions match TRBD1. Material: peripheral blood. CDR3 coding DNA: TGCAGCGTTCCGGGACAGGGATCCTACGAGCAGTACTTC. It encodes CSVPGQGSYEQYF.